The table lists the clone carrying this T cell receptor beta chain with many counts. These data belong to a study of breast tumors, draining lymph nodes, adjacent tissues. TCRdb reanalysed the multiplex PCR reads using MiXCR and keeps one entry per CDR3 protein. Counted here are over 200,000 distinct CDR3 sequences, under 40% occurring once; the ten biggest clones make up 3.6%. CDR1 and CDR2 (germline): MNHEY, SVGAGI. The V and J ends lost 5 bases and 0 bases respectively, with 11 bases between them. The CDR3 contains 15 residues. The lymph nodes were axillary draining lymph nodes from breast cancer patients.

The source is a female donor with breast cancer. Some clones in this sample may be carry-over from other donors' samples. The gene calls are TRBV6-5 and TRBJ1-5, with D possibly matching TRBD1 (5 bases). Sequences were obtained from axillary lymph node tissue. In nucleotides, the CDR3 is TGTGCCAGCAGTCCAACAGGCAGTAGCAATCAGCCCCAGCATTTT. Amino acids: CASSPTGSSNQPQHF.